The 29 T cell receptor beta chains in this list originate from one sample, sequenced in a study of early T cells in non-severe SARS-CoV-2 infection. MiXCR, run by TCRdb on the 5' RACE reads, gives a single entry per CDR3 protein. The sample contains about 81,000 distinct CDR3 sequences, about 6% of which appear only once. The sequenced sample consisted of whole blood. These receptors originate from an adult who was a healthcare worker with PCR-confirmed SARS-CoV-2 infection or an uninfected control (not recorded which).

This clonotype occurred a few times. This CDR3 reads CASSPGLAGGFTDTQYF. The CDR3 DNA reads TGTGCCAGCAGCCCAGGACTAGCGGGGGGTTTCACAGATACGCAGTATTTT. The chain joins TRBV11-2 to TRBJ2-3, with 14 bases lining up with TRBD2. Germline-derived CDR1 and CDR2 are SGHAT and FQNNGV. Trimming cost V 5 bases and J 2 bases; bases outside gene matches: 6. CDR3 size: 17 residues.

This sequence joins TRBV5-4 and TRBJ2-1; 7 positions match TRBD2. Germline values: CDR1 SGHNT, CDR2 YYREEE (reference sequence). V lost 0 bases, J lost 11 bases, and 5 bases stayed unmatched. CDR3 length: 13 residues. CDR3: CASSLGQRDKQFF. The CDR3 DNA reads as TGTGCCAGCAGCTTGGGCCAGCGGGATAAGCAGTTCTTC.

CDR3: CSAKLAGGQTYQETQYF. CDR3 DNA: TGCAGTGCCAAACTAGCGGGGGGCCAAACCTACCAAGAGACCCAGTACTTC. J is TRBJ2-5 and V is TRBV20-1, with 12 nucleotides matching TRBD2. Germline V lookup: CDR1 DFQATT, CDR2 SNEGSKA (reference sequence). V shed 6 bases and J 0 bases; nucleotides not matched to a gene: 11. The CDR3 is 17 amino acids.

The V call is TRBV20-1, the J call TRBJ1-6; 7 bases are shared with TRBD1. The V gene end was trimmed by 6 bases and the J gene end by 0 bases; junction bases not matched to a gene: 5. The V gene's germline CDR1 is DFQATT and CDR2 SNEGSKA (reference sequence). The CDR3 loop spans 15 amino acids. CDR3 loop: CSAIQGSSYNSPLHF. The CDR3 bases are TGCAGTGCCATACAGGGGAGCTCCTATAATTCACCCCTCCACTTT.

This clonotype was counted many times. This rearrangement joins TRBV5-4 to TRBJ2-6; D is perhaps TRBD1 (6 bases). This CDR3 region has 18 residues. Trimming took off 2 bases at V and 4 bases at J, with 19 bases between the two ends. CDR1 is SGHNT, CDR2 YYREEE, per germline (reference sequence). CDR3 loop: CASSFLGTPGSGANVLTF. CDR3 coding DNA: TGTGCCAGCAGCTTTTTGGGGACACCAGGTTCCGGGGCCAACGTCCTGACTTTC. The entire variable domain, with the rest obtained from reference TRBV5-4 and TRBJ2-6, is as follows: ETGVTQSPTHLIKTRGQQVTLRCSSQSGHNTVSWYQQALGQGPQFIFQYYREEENGRGNFPPRFSGLQFPNYSSELNVNALELDDSALYLCASSFLGTPGSGANVLTFGAGSRLTVL.

At least ten counts were recorded for this clonotype. The rearrangement links TRBV28 to TRBJ1-5; possible D gene TRBD1, 5 bases. CDR1 is MDHEN, CDR2 SYDVKM, per germline. Trimming stripped 7 bases from V and 9 bases from J, with 16 bases between. The CDR3 is made up of 13 amino acids. The CDR3 DNA sequence: TGTGCCAGCAACCAGGGACGGCACCTGCCCCAGCATTTT. This encodes CASNQGRHLPQHF.

The chain employs TRBV5-5 and TRBJ1-1; possible D gene TRBD1, 5 bases. V gave up 4 bases and J gave up 2 bases, with 18 bases separating them. Germline CDR1 reads SGHKS; CDR2 reads YYEKEE (reference sequence). The CDR3 is 16 residues long. CDR3 nucleotides: TGTGCCAGCAGCCCGGCGGAGGGCAGGGAAAACACTGAAGCTTTCTTT. It is translated as CASSPAEGRENTEAFF.

This chain joins TRBV6-6 and TRBJ1-1; tentative D call: TRBD1 (6 bases). Germline V gene sequence: CDR1 MNHNY, CDR2 SVGAGI (reference sequence). V was pared by 8 bases and J by 3 bases, with 13 bases between. CDR3 length equals 13 residues. CDR3 protein: CASLRDIDTEAFF. The DNA for the CDR3 is TGTGCCAGCCTGAGGGACATTGACACTGAAGCTTTCTTT.

The chain is built from TRBV13 and TRBJ2-1; 11 bases align to TRBD2. J was trimmed by 9 bases and V by 0 bases; bases with no gene match: 4. The CDR3 covers 15 residues. The V gene's germline CDR1 is PRHDT and CDR2 FYEKMQ (reference sequence). The CDR3 nucleotides read TGTGCCAGCAGCTTAGGTAGCGGGAGGGCGATTGAGCAGTTCTTC. It specifies CASSLGSGRAIEQFF.

This clonotype has ten or more counts. V usage is TRBV28 and J usage is TRBJ2-7, with no clear D. CDR3 length: 13 amino acids. Between the trimmed V and J ends, which lost 2 bases and 7 bases, there was a span of 12 bases. Germline V lookup: CDR1 MDHEN, CDR2 SYDVKM. For the CDR3, the DNA is TGTGCCAGCAGTTTAAGGCTGGGTCGAGAGCAGTACTTC. Translated, it gives CASSLRLGREQYF.

Note on this clonotype: A much larger clone is a single base away; this may be a read error. The missing conserved phenylalanine or tryptophan at the end of this CDR3 makes a read error likely. This chain joins TRBV24-1 and TRBJ2-1; possibly TRBD1 or TRBD2 for D (6 bases each). CDR1 and CDR2 from the germline V gene are KGHDR and SFDVKD. This CDR3 is built from 18 residues. The V end lost 9 bases, the J end lost 6 bases, and 29 bases lay between the germline ends. This chain's CDR3 is CATGTLNPAGEVGNEQFS. CDR3 nucleotide sequence: TGTGCCACCGGAACCCTCAACCCCGCAGGGGAGGTTGGCAATGAGCAGTTCTCC.

This clonotype has just a few counts. This chain uses TRBV29-1 with TRBJ2-2; 10 bases map to TRBD1. The V gene's germline CDR1 is SQVTM and CDR2 ANQGSEA. V lost 6 bases to trimming and J lost 5 bases; unmatched junction nucleotides: 9. The CDR3 sequence is 15 residues long. The CDR3 sequence: CSVRDRGLKTGELFF. The CDR3 DNA reads as TGCAGCGTGCGGGACAGGGGACTAAAGACCGGGGAGCTGTTTTTT.

This clonotype was picked up a small number of times. The V and J genes are TRBV7-9 and TRBJ1-1; D remains unclear. Germline V gene sequence: CDR1 SEHNR, CDR2 FQNEAQ (reference sequence). The CDR3 extends over 13 amino acids. Trimming removed 5 bases from V and 11 bases from J, with 18 bases in between. CDR3 bases: TGTGCCAGCAGCCTAGATATCGGGGTTGGGGCTTTCTTT. Residues: CASSLDIGVGAFF. The variable domain in full, with the rest retrieved from reference TRBV7-9 and TRBJ1-1, is DTGVSQNPRHKITKRGQNVTFRCDPISEHNRLYWYRQTLGQGPEFLTYFQNEAQLEKSRLLSDRFSAERPKGSFSTLEIQRTEQGDSAMYLCASSLDIGVGAFFGQGTRLTVV.

The CDR3 reads CSAPRDRGGNEQFF. Here the CDR3 DNA reads TGCAGTGCCCCCCGGGACAGGGGAGGGAATGAGCAGTTCTTC. The chain uses TRBV20-1 and TRBJ2-1, with TRBD1 identical over 10 bases. With 6 bases clipped from V and 7 bases from J, the junction kept 9 bases outside the gene matches. Germline CDR1 DFQATT, CDR2 SNEGSKA (reference sequence). CDR3 length: 14 amino acids.

This clonotype was seen a few times. The gene calls are TRBV6-4 and TRBJ1-2; D is unresolved. Germline V CDR1 and CDR2: MRHNA, SNTAGT. V gave up 3 bases and J gave up 14 bases, with 13 bases separating them. This CDR3 has 11 amino acids. The CDR3 region has the DNA TGTGCCAGCAGTGAGGGCCCGAGGGTAACCTTC. Translation gives CASSEGPRVTF.

This clonotype occurred many times. This sequence joins TRBV20-1 and TRBJ2-1; 9 bases line up with TRBD2. This CDR3 is built from 14 residues. Germline V lookup: CDR1 DFQATT, CDR2 SNEGSKA (reference sequence). After removal of 3 bases from V and 7 bases from J, the junction contained 7 bases not matched to a gene. The CDR3 DNA follows: TGCAGTGCTAGGATTAGCGGGGGTCCTAATGAGCAGTTCTTC. Its protein product is CSARISGGPNEQFF.

As concerns this clonotype: This sequence may be a read error, since a much larger clone differs from it by one base. The J gene is TRBJ1-4, the V gene TRBV12-3 or TRBV12-4; D not resolved. The CDR3 loop spans 14 amino acids. Trimming pared 6 bases from V and 6 bases from J, leaving 14 bases between. DNA of the CDR3: TGTGCCAGCAGCAAGTCCGGGGTAGATGAAAAACTGTTTTTT. It yields the protein CASSKSGVDEKLFF.

The sample holds many counts of this clonotype. The J gene is TRBJ2-6, the V gene TRBV6-5; the D is unclear. Germline V gene lookup returns CDR1 MNHEY and CDR2 SVGAGI. The length of the CDR3 is 15 residues. V lost 2 bases to trimming and J lost 1 base, with 6 bases between them. CDR3 in amino acids: CASSYEGSGANVLTF. The CDR3 DNA follows: TGTGCCAGCAGTTACGAAGGGTCTGGGGCCAACGTCCTGACTTTC.

This clonotype was detected ten times or more. The CDR3 here is CSARLYLYEQYF. The CDR3 DNA follows: TGCAGTGCTAGACTATACCTCTACGAGCAGTACTTC. The gene calls are TRBV20-1 and TRBJ2-7, with D unresolved. V was trimmed by 2 bases and J by 3 bases, leaving 8 bases between them. Germline CDR1 reads DFQATT; CDR2 reads SNEGSKA (reference sequence). The CDR3 consists of 12 residues.

This clonotype occurred once. V is TRBV6-1 and J is TRBJ1-5; the match to TRBD1 covers 9 bases. J lost 2 bases, V lost 5 bases, and 10 bases had no gene match. The CDR3 is 17 residues long. Germline V gene lookup returns CDR1 MNHNS and CDR2 SASEGT. The CDR3 loop is CASSSGQGVRGNQPQHF. The DNA for the CDR3 is TGTGCCAGCAGTTCGGGACAGGGAGTAAGGGGCAATCAGCCCCAGCATTTT.

The chain couples TRBV25-1 to TRBJ2-1; D possibly corresponds to TRBD2 (6 bases). Germline V CDR1 and CDR2: MGHDK, SYGVNS. V lost 4 bases, J lost 7 bases, and 14 bases lay in between. This CDR3 has 14 residues. The chain's CDR3 is CASSGGDPQNEQFF. In DNA form, the CDR3 reads TGTGCCAGCAGTGGGGGGGACCCCCAAAATGAGCAGTTCTTC. Filled out from reference TRBV25-1 and TRBJ2-1, the complete variable domain reads EADIYQTPRYLVIGTGKKITLECSQTMGHDKMYWYQQDPGMELHLIHYSYGVNSTEKGDLSSESTVSRIRTEHFPLTLESARPSHTSQYLCASSGGDPQNEQFFGPGTRLTVL.

This clonotype was observed many times. The CDR3 here is CAISDQGVGDQPQHF. The DNA for the CDR3 is TGTGCCATCAGTGACCAAGGCGTTGGGGATCAGCCCCAGCATTTT. The rearrangement uses TRBV10-3 and TRBJ1-5; D is undetermined. The CDR3 length is 15 residues. V was shortened by 3 bases and J by 5 bases, with 14 bases between the two germline ends. The germline V gene encodes CDR1 ENHRY and CDR2 SYGVKD.

This clonotype was detected ten times or more. V gene TRBV18 combines with J gene TRBJ1-2; TRBD1 matches at 7 bases. The junction had 11 bases not matched to a gene; V was cut back by 5 bases and J by 5 bases. Germline V lookup: CDR1 KGHSH, CDR2 LQKENI. CDR3 length: 15 amino acids. CDR3 nucleotides: TGTGCCAGCTCATCCGGGGACAGAAGGATATATGGCTACACCTTC. This translates into CASSSGDRRIYGYTF.

This clonotype was counted many times. V is TRBV24-1 and J is TRBJ2-2, with TRBD1 matching 7 bases. Germline assignment: CDR1 KGHDR and CDR2 SFDVKD. J was trimmed by 5 bases and V by 4 bases; bases with no gene match: 12. CDR3 length: 17 residues. For the CDR3, the DNA is TGTGCCACCAGTGACTCACAGGGGCCCTCGAGAACCGGGGAGCTGTTTTTT. The encoded protein is CATSDSQGPSRTGELFF.

The V gene is TRBV19, the J gene TRBJ1-2; D gene ambiguous. Trimming shortened V by 7 bases and J by 8 bases, and 11 bases separated the two germline ends. Looked up from germline, CDR1 is LNHDA and CDR2 is SQIVND (reference sequence). The CDR3 runs 11 residues. For the CDR3, the DNA is TGTGCCAGTAAACTTAAGGGAGGCTACACCTTC. Translation: CASKLKGGYTF. Based on the CDR3 plus reference TRBV19 and TRBJ1-2, the full variable domain is DGGITQSPKYLFRKEGQNVTLSCEQNLNHDAMYWYRQDPGQGLRLIYYSQIVNDFQKGDIAEGYSVSREKKESFPLTVTSAQKNPTAFYLCASKLKGGYTFGSGTRLTVV.

The chain recombines TRBV5-1 with TRBJ1-2; TRBD1 matches 8 bases. The CDR3 loop spans 18 amino acids. V gave up 3 bases and J gave up 5 bases; unmatched junction bases: 18. CDR1 and CDR2 from the germline V gene are SGHRS and YFSETQ. The CDR3 spells CASSSGTTTSGTGYGYTF. The CDR3 DNA reads as TGCGCCAGCAGCTCCGGGACCACAACCTCCGGGACAGGATATGGCTACACCTTC.

This clonotype was observed a handful of times. The rearrangement links TRBV12-3 or TRBV12-4 to TRBJ1-5, with a possible D match to TRBD1 (6 bases). V lost 3 bases and J lost 6, with 12 bases in between. The CDR3 is 14 residues long. DNA of the CDR3: TGTGCCAGCAGTTTTCAGGGGCGCGGTCAGCCCCAGCATTTT. Its protein is CASSFQGRGQPQHF.

This chain uses TRBV5-1 with TRBJ1-1; TRBD1 might be the D (6 bases). CDR1 SGHRS and CDR2 YFSETQ come from the germline V gene. The CDR3 is 15 amino acids. The V and J ends lost 0 bases and 4 bases respectively, with 13 bases between them. CDR3 nucleotide sequence: TGCGCCAGCAGCTTGGAGGGGGGGCGAGCCACTGAAGCTTTCTTT. The encoded protein is CASSLEGGRATEAFF.

Only a few counts were recorded for this clonotype. This chain joins TRBV5-1 and TRBJ2-7; D gene uncertain. The germline V gene encodes CDR1 SGHRS and CDR2 YFSETQ. V shed 1 base and J shed 0 bases, with 8 bases lying between them. The CDR3 is 14 residues long. The CDR3: CASSLFASSYEQYF. CDR3 nucleotide sequence: TGCGCCAGCAGCTTGTTCGCCAGCTCCTACGAGCAGTACTTC.